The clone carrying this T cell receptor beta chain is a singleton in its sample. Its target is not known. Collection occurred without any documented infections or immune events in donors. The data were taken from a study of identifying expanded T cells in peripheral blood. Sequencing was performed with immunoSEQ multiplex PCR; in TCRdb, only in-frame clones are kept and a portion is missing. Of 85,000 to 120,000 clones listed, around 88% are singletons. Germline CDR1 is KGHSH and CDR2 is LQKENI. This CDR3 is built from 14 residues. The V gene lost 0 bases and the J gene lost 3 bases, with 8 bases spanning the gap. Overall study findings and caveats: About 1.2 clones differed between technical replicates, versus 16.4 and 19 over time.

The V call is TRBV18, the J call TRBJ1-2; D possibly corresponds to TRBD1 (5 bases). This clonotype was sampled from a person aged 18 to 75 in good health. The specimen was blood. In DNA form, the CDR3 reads TGTGCCAGCTCACCACCGACAGTTTACTATGGCTACACCTTC. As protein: CASSPPTVYYGYTF.